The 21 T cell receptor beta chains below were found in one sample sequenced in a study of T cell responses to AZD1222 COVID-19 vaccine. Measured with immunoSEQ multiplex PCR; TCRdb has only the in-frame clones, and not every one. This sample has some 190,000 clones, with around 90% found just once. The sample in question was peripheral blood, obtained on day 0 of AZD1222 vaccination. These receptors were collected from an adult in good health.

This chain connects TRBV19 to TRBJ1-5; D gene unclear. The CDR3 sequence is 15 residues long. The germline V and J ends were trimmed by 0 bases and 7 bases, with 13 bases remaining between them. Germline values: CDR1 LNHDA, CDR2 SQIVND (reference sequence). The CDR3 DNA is TGTGCCAGTAGTATAGATGGGAGGGAGGGACAGCCCCAGCATTTT. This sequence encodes CASSIDGREGQPQHF. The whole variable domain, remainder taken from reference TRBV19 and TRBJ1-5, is DGGITQSPKYLFRKEGQNVTLSCEQNLNHDAMYWYRQDPGQGLRLIYYSQIVNDFQKGDIAEGYSVSREKKESFPLTVTSAQKNPTAFYLCASSIDGREGQPQHFGDGTRLSIL.

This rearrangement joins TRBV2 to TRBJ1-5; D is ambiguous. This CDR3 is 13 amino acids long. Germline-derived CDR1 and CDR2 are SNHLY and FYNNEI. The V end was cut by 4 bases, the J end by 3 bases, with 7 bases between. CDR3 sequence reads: CASSVSHNQPQHF. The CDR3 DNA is TGTGCCAGCAGTGTAAGCCACAATCAGCCCCAGCATTTT.

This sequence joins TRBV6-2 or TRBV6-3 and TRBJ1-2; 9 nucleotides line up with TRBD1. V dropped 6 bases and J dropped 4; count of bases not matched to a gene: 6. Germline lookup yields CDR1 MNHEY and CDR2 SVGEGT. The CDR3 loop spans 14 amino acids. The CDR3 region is CASSSPDRGYGYTF. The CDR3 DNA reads TGTGCCAGCAGCTCACCGGACAGGGGCTATGGCTACACCTTC.

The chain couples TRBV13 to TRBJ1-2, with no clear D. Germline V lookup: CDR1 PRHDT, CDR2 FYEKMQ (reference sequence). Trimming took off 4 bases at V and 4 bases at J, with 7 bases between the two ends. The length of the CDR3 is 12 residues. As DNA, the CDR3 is TGTGCCAGCAGCTCCGCCCGCTATGGCTACACCTTC. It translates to CASSSARYGYTF. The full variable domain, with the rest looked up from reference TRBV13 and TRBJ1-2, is AAGVIQSPRHLIKEKRETATLKCYPIPRHDTVYWYQQGPGQDPQFLISFYEKMQSDKGSIPDRFSAQQFSDYHSELNMSSLELGDSALYFCASSSARYGYTFGSGTRLTVV.

CDR3 amino acids: CASSLLVPLYNSPLHF. CDR3 in DNA: TGTGCCAGCAGTTTATTAGTGCCGCTCTATAATTCACCCCTCCACTTT. The chain joins TRBV27 to TRBJ1-6; no definite D call. This CDR3 spans 16 amino acids. V dropped 1 base and J dropped 3 bases, with 10 bases sitting between them. Germline lookup yields CDR1 MNHEY and CDR2 SMNVEV (reference sequence).

CDR3 amino acids: CASSSKGTGELFF. In DNA, the CDR3 is TGTGCCAGCAGCTCCAAGGGGACCGGGGAGCTGTTTTTT. This chain joins TRBV5-4 and TRBJ2-2; D is possibly TRBD1 (5 bases). V dropped 3 bases and J dropped 5 bases, with 8 bases sitting between them. The CDR3 loop spans 13 amino acids. The germline V gene has CDR1 SGHNT and CDR2 YYREEE (reference sequence).

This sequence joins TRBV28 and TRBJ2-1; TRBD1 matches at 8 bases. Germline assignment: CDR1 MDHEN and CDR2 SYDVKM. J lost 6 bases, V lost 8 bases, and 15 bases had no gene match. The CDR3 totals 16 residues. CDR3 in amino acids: CASLPFRDRFRNEQFF. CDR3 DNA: TGTGCCAGCCTTCCTTTCCGGGACAGGTTCCGCAATGAGCAGTTCTTC.

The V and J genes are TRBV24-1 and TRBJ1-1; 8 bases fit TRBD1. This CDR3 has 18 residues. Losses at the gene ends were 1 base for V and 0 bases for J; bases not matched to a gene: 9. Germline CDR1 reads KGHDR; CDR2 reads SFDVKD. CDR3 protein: CATSDFGQGYLMNTEAFF. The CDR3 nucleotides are TGTGCCACCAGTGATTTTGGACAGGGTTACCTCATGAACACTGAAGCTTTCTTT.

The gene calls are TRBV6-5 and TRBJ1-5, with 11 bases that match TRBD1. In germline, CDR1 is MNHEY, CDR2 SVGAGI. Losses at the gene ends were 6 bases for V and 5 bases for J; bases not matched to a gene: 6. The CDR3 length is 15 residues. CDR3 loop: CASRTDRGLDQPQHF. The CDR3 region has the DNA TGTGCCAGCAGGACGGACAGGGGGCTAGATCAGCCCCAGCATTTT.

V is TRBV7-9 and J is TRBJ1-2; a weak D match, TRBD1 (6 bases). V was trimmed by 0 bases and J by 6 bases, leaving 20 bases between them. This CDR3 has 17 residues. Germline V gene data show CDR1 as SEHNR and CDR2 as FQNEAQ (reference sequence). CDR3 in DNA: TGTGCCAGCAGCTTAGCTCGGGCCAGGGGTGTAACTGATGGCTACACCTTC. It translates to CASSLARARGVTDGYTF.

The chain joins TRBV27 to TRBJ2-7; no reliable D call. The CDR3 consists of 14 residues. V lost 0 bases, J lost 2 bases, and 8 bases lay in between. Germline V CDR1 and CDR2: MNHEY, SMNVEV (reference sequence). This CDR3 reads CASSLSTATYEQYF. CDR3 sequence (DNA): TGTGCCAGCAGTTTATCTACAGCTACCTACGAGCAGTACTTC.

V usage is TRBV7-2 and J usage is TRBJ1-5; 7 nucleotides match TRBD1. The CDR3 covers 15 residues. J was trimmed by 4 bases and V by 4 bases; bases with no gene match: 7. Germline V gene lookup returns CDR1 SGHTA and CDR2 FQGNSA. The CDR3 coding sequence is TGTGCCAGCAGCTCAGAGGACAGGTTAAATCAGCCCCAGCATTTT. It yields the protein CASSSEDRLNQPQHF.

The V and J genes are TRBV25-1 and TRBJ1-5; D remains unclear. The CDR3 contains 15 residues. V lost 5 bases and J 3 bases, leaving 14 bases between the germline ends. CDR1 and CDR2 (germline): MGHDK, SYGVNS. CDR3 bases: TGTGCCAGCAGTCCCGCAGGACCCAACAATCAGCCCCAGCATTTT. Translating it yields CASSPAGPNNQPQHF.

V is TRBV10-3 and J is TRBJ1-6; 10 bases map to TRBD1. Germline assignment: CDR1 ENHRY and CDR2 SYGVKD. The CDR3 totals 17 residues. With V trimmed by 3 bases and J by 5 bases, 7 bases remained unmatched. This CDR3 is CAISEQPGTGDNSPLHF. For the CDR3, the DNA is TGTGCCATCAGTGAACAACCCGGGACAGGGGATAATTCACCCCTCCACTTT.

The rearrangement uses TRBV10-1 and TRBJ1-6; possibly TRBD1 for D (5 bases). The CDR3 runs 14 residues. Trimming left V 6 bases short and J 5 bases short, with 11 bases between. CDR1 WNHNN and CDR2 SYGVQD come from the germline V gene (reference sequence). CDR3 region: CASSQGRNNSPLHF. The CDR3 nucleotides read TGCGCCAGCAGCCAGGGACGGAATAATTCACCCCTCCACTTT.

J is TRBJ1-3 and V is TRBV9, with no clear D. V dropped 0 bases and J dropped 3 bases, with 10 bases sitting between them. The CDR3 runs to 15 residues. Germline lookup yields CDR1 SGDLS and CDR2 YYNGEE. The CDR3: CASSVAAYSGNTIYF. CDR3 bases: TGTGCCAGCAGCGTAGCGGCGTACAGTGGAAACACCATATATTTT.

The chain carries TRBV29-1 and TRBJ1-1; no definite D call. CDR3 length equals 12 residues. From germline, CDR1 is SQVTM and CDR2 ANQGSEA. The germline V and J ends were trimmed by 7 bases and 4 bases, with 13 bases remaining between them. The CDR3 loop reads CSAGPGGTEAFF. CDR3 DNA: TGCAGCGCCGGGCCTGGAGGCACTGAAGCTTTCTTT.

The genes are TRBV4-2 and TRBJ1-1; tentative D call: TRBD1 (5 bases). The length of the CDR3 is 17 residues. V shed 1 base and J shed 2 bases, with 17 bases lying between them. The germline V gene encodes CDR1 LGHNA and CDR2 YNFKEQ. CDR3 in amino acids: CASSQVPGLRDNTEAFF. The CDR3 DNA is TGTGCCAGCAGCCAAGTTCCAGGGCTGCGGGATAACACTGAAGCTTTCTTT.

The CDR3 spells CASSLIWGMNTEAFF. The CDR3 DNA sequence: TGTGCCAGCAGCCTGATCTGGGGGATGAACACTGAAGCTTTCTTT. This chain joins TRBV7-9 and TRBJ1-1, with D possibly TRBD1 on 5 matching bases. CDR3 length: 15 residues. Germline CDR1 is SEHNR and CDR2 is FQNEAQ (reference sequence). The V end was cut by 5 bases, the J end by 0 bases, with 13 bases between.

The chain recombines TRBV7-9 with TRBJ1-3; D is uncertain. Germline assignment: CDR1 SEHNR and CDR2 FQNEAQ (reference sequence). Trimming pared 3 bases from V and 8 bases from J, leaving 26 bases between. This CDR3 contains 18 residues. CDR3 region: CASSLFVGQLRFGDTIYF. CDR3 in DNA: TGTGCCAGCAGCTTGTTCGTAGGGCAGTTGCGTTTTGGGGACACCATATATTTT.

The CDR3 spells CASSTGGPSNTEAFF. The DNA of the CDR3 is TGTGCCAGTAGTACAGGGGGTCCCTCGAACACTGAAGCTTTCTTT. This sequence joins TRBV19 and TRBJ1-1; the match to TRBD1 covers 7 bases. V was clipped by 4 bases and J by 1 base; unmatched bases: 6. The length of the CDR3 is 15 residues. Germline lookup yields CDR1 LNHDA and CDR2 SQIVND (reference sequence).